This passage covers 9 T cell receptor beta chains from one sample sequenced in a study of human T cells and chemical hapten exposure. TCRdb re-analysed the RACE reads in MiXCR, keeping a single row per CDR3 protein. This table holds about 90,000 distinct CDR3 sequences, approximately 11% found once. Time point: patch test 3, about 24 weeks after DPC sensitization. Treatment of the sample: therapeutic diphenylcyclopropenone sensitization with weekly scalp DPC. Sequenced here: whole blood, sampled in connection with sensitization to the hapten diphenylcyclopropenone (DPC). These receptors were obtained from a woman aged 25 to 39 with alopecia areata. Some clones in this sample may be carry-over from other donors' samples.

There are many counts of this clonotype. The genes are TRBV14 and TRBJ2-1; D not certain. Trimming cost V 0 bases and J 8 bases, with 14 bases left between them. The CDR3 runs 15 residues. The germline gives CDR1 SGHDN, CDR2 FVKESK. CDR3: CASSQDWHRGDEQFF. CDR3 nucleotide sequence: TGTGCCAGCAGCCAAGATTGGCACCGAGGCGATGAGCAGTTCTTC.

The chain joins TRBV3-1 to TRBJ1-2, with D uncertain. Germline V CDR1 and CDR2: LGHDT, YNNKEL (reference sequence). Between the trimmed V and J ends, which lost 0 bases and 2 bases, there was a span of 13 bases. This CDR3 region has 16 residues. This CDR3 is CASSQEAQAGNYGYTF. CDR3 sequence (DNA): TGTGCCAGCAGCCAAGAGGCTCAGGCCGGGAACTATGGCTACACCTTC.

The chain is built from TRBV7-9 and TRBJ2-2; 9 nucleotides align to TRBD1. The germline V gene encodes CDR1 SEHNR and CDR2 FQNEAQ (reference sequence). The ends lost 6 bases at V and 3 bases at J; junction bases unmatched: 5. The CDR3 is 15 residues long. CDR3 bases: TGTGCCAGCAGTACACAGGGGGCGGACACCGGGGAGCTGTTTTTT. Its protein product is CASSTQGADTGELFF.

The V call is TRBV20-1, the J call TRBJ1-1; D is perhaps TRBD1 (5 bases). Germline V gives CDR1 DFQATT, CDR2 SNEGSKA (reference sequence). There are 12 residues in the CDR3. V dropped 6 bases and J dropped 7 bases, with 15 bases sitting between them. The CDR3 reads CSAPGPWIEAFF. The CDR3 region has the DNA TGCAGTGCGCCGGGACCGTGGATTGAAGCTTTCTTT.

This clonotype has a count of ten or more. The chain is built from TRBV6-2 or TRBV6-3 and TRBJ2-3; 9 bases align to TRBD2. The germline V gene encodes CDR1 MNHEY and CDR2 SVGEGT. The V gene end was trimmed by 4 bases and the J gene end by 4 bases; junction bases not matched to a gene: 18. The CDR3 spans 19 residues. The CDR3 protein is CASSFPMGGRALGADTQYF. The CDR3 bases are TGTGCCAGCAGTTTCCCCATGGGCGGGAGGGCCCTCGGAGCAGATACGCAGTATTTT.

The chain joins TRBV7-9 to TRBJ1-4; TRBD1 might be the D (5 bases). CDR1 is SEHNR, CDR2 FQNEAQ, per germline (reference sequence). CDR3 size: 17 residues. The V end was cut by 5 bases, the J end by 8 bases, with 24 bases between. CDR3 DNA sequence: TGTGCCAGCAGCGGACTTAAAATGGGGGACGCCGGGGAAAAACTGTTTTTT. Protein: CASSGLKMGDAGEKLFF.

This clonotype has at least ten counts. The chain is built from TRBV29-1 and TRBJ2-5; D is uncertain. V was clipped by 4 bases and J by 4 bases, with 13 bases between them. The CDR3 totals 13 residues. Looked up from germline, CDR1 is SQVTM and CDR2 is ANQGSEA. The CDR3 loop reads CSVVVVAPETQYF. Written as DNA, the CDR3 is TGCAGCGTTGTGGTGGTAGCTCCAGAGACCCAGTACTTC. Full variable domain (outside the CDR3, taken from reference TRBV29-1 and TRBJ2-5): SAVISQKPSRDICQRGTSLTIQCQVDSQVTMMFWYRQQPGQSLTLIATANQGSEATYESGFVIDKFPISRPNLTFSTLTVSNMSPEDSSIYLCSVVVVAPETQYFGPGTRLLVL.

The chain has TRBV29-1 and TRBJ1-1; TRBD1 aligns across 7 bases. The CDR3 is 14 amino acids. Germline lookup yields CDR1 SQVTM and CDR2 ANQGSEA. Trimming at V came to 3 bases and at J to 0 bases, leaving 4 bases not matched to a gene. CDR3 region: CSVEPDRVNTEAFF. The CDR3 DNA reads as TGCAGCGTTGAGCCTGACAGGGTGAACACTGAAGCTTTCTTT.

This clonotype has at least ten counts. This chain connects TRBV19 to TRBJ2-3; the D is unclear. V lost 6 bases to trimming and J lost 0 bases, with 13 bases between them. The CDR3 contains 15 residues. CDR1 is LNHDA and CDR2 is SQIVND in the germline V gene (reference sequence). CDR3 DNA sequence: TGTGCCAGTAGAGATGGCCCAGCGAGCACAGATACGCAGTATTTT. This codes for CASRDGPASTDTQYF.